A single sample gave rise to the 29 T cell receptor beta chains below, sequenced in a study of T-cell reconstitution after alpha-beta-depleted transplantation in children. Preparation of the TCRbeta library used unique molecular identifiers. MiXCR, run by TCRdb on the PCR reads, gives a single entry per CDR3 protein. The data contain about 610,000 distinct CDR3 sequences, roughly a tenth of them singletons. Source: PBMCs from the stem cell graft donor, taken from the stem cell graft. The receptors stem from a human donor who donated a stem cell graft to a child with acute myeloid leukemia.

The chain is built from TRBV20-1 and TRBJ2-4, with D perhaps matching TRBD2 (5 bases). Trimming shortened V by 6 bases and J by 0 bases, and 12 bases separated the two germline ends. The CDR3 is 14 residues long. Germline CDR1 DFQATT, CDR2 SNEGSKA (reference sequence). CDR3 sequence (DNA): TGCAGTGCCCATCCGGAGGTAGCCAAAAACATTCAGTACTTC. As protein: CSAHPEVAKNIQYF.

This clonotype appeared many times. The chain carries TRBV20-1 and TRBJ2-2; 8 nucleotides line up with TRBD2. V was clipped by 0 bases and J by 5 bases; unmatched bases: 5. CDR3 length: 15 residues. Germline CDR1 DFQATT, CDR2 SNEGSKA (reference sequence). The DNA for the CDR3 is TGCAGTGCTAGAGAAACCAGCGGGAGTACCGGGGAGCTGTTTTTT. Its protein product is CSARETSGSTGELFF.

This clonotype was picked up many times. V usage is TRBV29-1 and J usage is TRBJ1-5; D uncertain. The ends were cut back, 5 bases at V and 1 base at J, with 12 bases in the middle. The CDR3 totals 14 residues. The germline V gene encodes CDR1 SQVTM and CDR2 ANQGSEA. This chain's CDR3 is CSVYPRTSNQPQHF. The CDR3 region has the DNA TGCAGCGTTTACCCCCGTACAAGCAATCAGCCCCAGCATTTT.

Only a few counts were recorded for this clonotype. This chain connects TRBV6-2 or TRBV6-3 to TRBJ2-7; the D gene is possibly TRBD2 (6 bases). The CDR3 sequence is 14 residues long. Trimming took off 5 bases at V and 3 bases at J, with 14 bases between the two ends. CDR1 is MNHEY, CDR2 SVGEGT, per germline. The CDR3 DNA follows: TGTGCCAGCAGTCTAGCGACAGTTCTCTACGAGCAGTACTTC. Translating it yields CASSLATVLYEQYF.

The V call is TRBV5-1, the J call TRBJ2-2; 8 nucleotides line up with TRBD1. This CDR3 region has 15 residues. Germline V CDR1 and CDR2: SGHRS, YFSETQ. J was trimmed by 3 bases and V by 4 bases; bases with no gene match: 5. The CDR3 sequence: CASSPDRADTGELFF. The DNA of the CDR3 is TGCGCCAGCAGCCCGGACAGGGCCGACACCGGGGAGCTGTTTTTT. Looking up the rest from reference TRBV5-1 and TRBJ2-2 gives the full variable domain: KAGVTQTPRYLIKTRGQQVTLSCSPISGHRSVSWYQQTPGQGLQFLFEYFSETQRNKGNFPGRFSGRQFSNSRSEMNVSTLELGDSALYLCASSPDRADTGELFFGEGSRLTVL.

This clonotype was detected many times. The gene calls are TRBV20-1 and TRBJ2-1; TRBD1 agrees at 7 bases. This CDR3 has 15 residues. V shed 3 bases and J 6 bases; nucleotides not matched to a gene: 11. CDR1 is DFQATT and CDR2 is SNEGSKA in the germline V gene (reference sequence). The CDR3 DNA is TGCAGTGCTAGCTACAACAGGGGATCGATCAATGAGCAGTTCTTC. It translates to CSASYNRGSINEQFF.

This clonotype has more than one count but fewer than ten. The rearrangement uses TRBV7-2 and TRBJ2-7; 8 nucleotides match TRBD2. The CDR3 length is 16 residues. CDR1 SGHTA and CDR2 FQGNSA come from the germline V gene. The V and J ends lost 8 bases and 4 bases, in that order; junction bases with no gene match: 16. CDR3 residues: CASGYTGRAGGYEQYF. CDR3 coding DNA: TGTGCCAGCGGCTACACGGGTCGGGCGGGAGGTTACGAGCAGTACTTC.

This clonotype was found many times. J is TRBJ1-1 and V is TRBV7-3; D unclear. Trimming removed 0 bases from V and 6 bases from J, with 8 bases in between. Germline V gives CDR1 SGHTA, CDR2 FQGTGA. The CDR3 runs 13 residues. CDR3 sequence (DNA): TGTGCCAGCAGCTTAACGTGGACGGCTGAAGCTTTCTTT. Translating it yields CASSLTWTAEAFF.

This sequence joins TRBV10-3 and TRBJ2-7, with D perhaps given as TRBD1 or TRBD2 (5 bases each). The CDR3 is 13 amino acids. V lost 9 bases, J lost 2 bases, and 14 bases lay in between. Germline loops: CDR1 ENHRY, CDR2 SYGVKD. The DNA for the CDR3 is TGTGCCATTCTAAACGGGGCGGCCTACGAGCAGTACTTC. This encodes CAILNGAAYEQYF.

The CDR3, as DNA: TGTGCCAGCAGCTTAGGGGGCGGGAGGGCCACAGATACGCAGTATTTT. Translation: CASSLGGGRATDTQYF. The rearrangement links TRBV7-9 to TRBJ2-3; TRBD2 matches 9 bases. With V trimmed by 1 base and J by 2 bases, 4 bases remained unmatched. The germline V gene has CDR1 SEHNR and CDR2 FQNEAQ (reference sequence). CDR3 size: 16 residues. The whole variable domain, filled in from reference TRBV7-9 and TRBJ2-3, reads DTGVSQNPRHKITKRGQNVTFRCDPISEHNRLYWYRQTLGQGPEFLTYFQNEAQLEKSRLLSDRFSAERPKGSFSTLEIQRTEQGDSAMYLCASSLGGGRATDTQYFGPGTRLTVL.

This clonotype was seen many times. J is TRBJ2-3 and V is TRBV5-1; D perhaps matches TRBD2 (6 bases). The germline gives CDR1 SGHRS, CDR2 YFSETQ. This CDR3 region has 15 residues. The V end lost 0 bases, the J end lost 8 bases, and 16 bases lay between the germline ends. The CDR3 protein is CASSLDPETSGTQYF. In DNA form, the CDR3 reads TGCGCCAGCAGCTTGGACCCCGAGACTAGTGGTACGCAGTATTTT.

The rearrangement uses TRBV29-1 and TRBJ1-2; D is uncertain. The CDR3 extends over 12 amino acids. Germline assignment: CDR1 SQVTM and CDR2 ANQGSEA. V lost 0 bases to trimming and J lost 4 bases, with 6 bases between them. In DNA form, the CDR3 reads TGCAGCGTTGAAGAAACGGTCTATGGCTACACCTTC. Its translation is CSVEETVYGYTF.

This clonotype was recorded many times. This chain links TRBV29-1 with TRBJ2-1, with 10 bases that match TRBD2. This CDR3 spans 14 amino acids. Germline CDR1 reads SQVTM; CDR2 reads ANQGSEA. J was trimmed by 4 bases and V by 4 bases; bases with no gene match: 4. This CDR3 reads CSVGSGREYNEQFF. The CDR3 coding sequence is TGCAGCGTTGGGAGCGGGAGGGAATACAATGAGCAGTTCTTC.

This clonotype came up a few times. The chain uses TRBV29-1 and TRBJ2-7, with D tentatively TRBD2 (5 bases). V dropped 3 bases and J dropped 5 bases, with 17 bases sitting between them. There are 14 residues in the CDR3. Germline CDR1 and CDR2: SQVTM and ANQGSEA. The chain's CDR3 is CSVDVSGLRDEQYF. The CDR3 nucleotides are TGCAGCGTTGATGTGTCGGGCCTGCGGGACGAGCAGTACTTC.

This chain connects TRBV12-3 or TRBV12-4 to TRBJ1-5; TRBD1 might be the D (6 bases). The V gene lost 5 bases and the J gene lost 7 bases, with 12 bases spanning the gap. This CDR3 is built from 13 residues. The CDR3 nucleotides are TGTGCCAGCAGTAGGGGGGGCGGGCAGCCCCAGCATTTT. This codes for CASSRGGGQPQHF.

This clonotype has at least ten counts. The genes are TRBV12-3 or TRBV12-4 and TRBJ2-7, with 8 bases matching TRBD1. The CDR3 loop spans 14 amino acids. The V and J ends lost 5 bases and 7 bases, in that order; junction bases with no gene match: 10. CDR3 loop: CASSPRQGAGEQYF. CDR3 in DNA: TGTGCCAGCAGTCCTCGGCAGGGGGCTGGTGAGCAGTACTTC.

This clonotype was detected a few times. The rearrangement uses TRBV29-1 and TRBJ2-5; no definite D call. The CDR3 covers 13 residues. Trimming stripped 7 bases from V and 5 bases from J, with 17 bases between. Germline V gene sequence: CDR1 SQVTM, CDR2 ANQGSEA. CDR3 loop: CSALIPSPETQYF. DNA for the CDR3: TGCAGCGCCCTGATACCCTCGCCGGAGACCCAGTACTTC.

There are many counts of this clonotype. This chain connects TRBV27 to TRBJ2-1; possible D gene TRBD2, 5 bases. The CDR3 spans 16 residues. V was clipped by 6 bases and J by 2 bases, with 17 bases between them. CDR1 and CDR2 (germline): MNHEY, SMNVEV (reference sequence). CDR3 in amino acids: CASRASGGGTYNEQFF. The CDR3 DNA sequence: TGTGCCAGCAGGGCCTCGGGCGGAGGCACCTACAATGAGCAGTTCTTC.

The table lists this clonotype with a few counts. This chain connects TRBV12-3 or TRBV12-4 to TRBJ1-4, with D possibly TRBD1 on 6 matching bases. V was pared by 6 bases and J by 6 bases, with 14 bases between. This CDR3 spans 14 amino acids. In DNA form, the CDR3 reads TGTGCCAGCAGCCCTGACAGGAGAGATGAAAAACTGTTTTTT. It translates to CASSPDRRDEKLFF.

The table lists this clonotype with a few counts. This chain connects TRBV4-2 to TRBJ2-7, with D possibly matching TRBD2 (6 bases). V shed 4 bases and J shed 3 bases, with 13 bases lying between them. The CDR3 has 14 amino acids. CDR1 and CDR2 from the germline V gene are LGHNA and YNFKEQ. CDR3 protein: CASSPGGNGYEQYF. The CDR3 coding sequence is TGTGCCAGCAGCCCCGGGGGAAATGGCTACGAGCAGTACTTC.

This clonotype came up many times. This rearrangement joins TRBV29-1 to TRBJ1-1, with D uncertain. Germline V CDR1 and CDR2: SQVTM, ANQGSEA. The CDR3 totals 15 residues. The V gene lost 5 bases and the J gene lost 1 base, with 17 bases spanning the gap. The CDR3 spells CSVPSGANQNTEAFF. The CDR3 coding sequence is TGCAGCGTTCCATCAGGAGCGAACCAGAACACTGAAGCTTTCTTT.

This chain connects TRBV6-5 to TRBJ2-6, with D hard to call. The V gene lost 2 bases and the J gene lost 0 bases, with 8 bases spanning the gap. Germline V gene sequence: CDR1 MNHEY, CDR2 SVGAGI. This CDR3 comprises 16 residues. The CDR3 DNA reads TGTGCCAGCAGTTACCGCGATATCTCTGGGGCCAACGTCCTGACTTTC. Its translation is CASSYRDISGANVLTF.

The gene calls are TRBV12-3 or TRBV12-4 and TRBJ2-1; TRBD2 matches at 9 bases. V lost 4 bases, J lost 7 bases, and 8 bases stayed unmatched. The CDR3 extends over 15 amino acids. The CDR3 reads CASSYRREGLNEQFF. CDR3 in DNA: TGTGCCAGCAGTTATCGGCGGGAGGGGCTGAATGAGCAGTTCTTC.

The chain couples TRBV29-1 to TRBJ2-6; perhaps TRBD1 as D (6 bases). Germline-derived CDR1 and CDR2 are SQVTM and ANQGSEA. The germline V and J ends were trimmed by 0 bases and 1 base, with 13 bases remaining between them. This CDR3 has 17 amino acids. This CDR3 reads CSVEERDTKSGANVLTF. In DNA, the CDR3 is TGCAGCGTTGAAGAAAGGGACACCAAATCTGGGGCCAACGTCCTGACTTTC.

The chain is built from TRBV29-1 and TRBJ2-2; 8 nucleotides align to TRBD1. The CDR3 contains 16 residues. Germline V gene data show CDR1 as SQVTM and CDR2 as ANQGSEA. Losses at the gene ends were 6 bases for V and 6 bases for J; bases not matched to a gene: 15. The DNA for the CDR3 is TGCAGCGTGATGGGGGCAGGGGGCTTTTCGTCCGGGGAGCTGTTTTTT. Translated, it gives CSVMGAGGFSSGELFF.

This rearrangement joins TRBV18 to TRBJ2-7; weak D call: TRBD1 (8 bases). V gave up 0 bases and J gave up 12 bases, with 21 bases separating them. In germline, CDR1 is KGHSH, CDR2 LQKENI. CDR3 length: 15 residues. The CDR3 here is CASSPPRETGVPWYF. CDR3 nucleotides: TGTGCCAGCTCACCACCGCGGGAGACAGGGGTTCCCTGGTACTTC.

The gene calls are TRBV12-3 or TRBV12-4 and TRBJ2-3; perhaps D is TRBD1 or TRBD2 (5 bases each). The CDR3 loop spans 17 amino acids. V was trimmed by 1 base and J by 1 base, leaving 15 bases between them. In DNA form, the CDR3 reads TGTGCCAGCAGTTTAGGGCTCGGGGACCCTCGCACAGATACGCAGTATTTT. Protein sequence: CASSLGLGDPRTDTQYF.

This clonotype has only a few counts. This chain uses TRBV28 with TRBJ1-5, with D unresolved. This CDR3 region has 12 residues. The V gene's germline CDR1 is MDHEN and CDR2 SYDVKM. V was trimmed by 4 bases and J by 6 bases, leaving 7 bases between them. Written as DNA, the CDR3 is TGTGCCAGCAGTTATCCCCCTCAGCCCCAGCATTTT. Protein product: CASSYPPQPQHF. Variable domain in full (rest from reference TRBV28 and TRBJ1-5): DVKVTQSSRYLVKRTGEKVFLECVQDMDHENMFWYRQDPGLGLRLIYFSYDVKMKEKGDIPEGYSVSREKKERFSLILESASTNQTSMYLCASSYPPQPQHFGDGTRLSIL.

This clonotype occurred many times. The chain carries TRBV20-1 and TRBJ1-5, with D possibly matching TRBD1 (5 bases). The CDR3 has 14 amino acids. Looked up from germline, CDR1 is DFQATT and CDR2 is SNEGSKA (reference sequence). Trimming took off 6 bases at V and 7 bases at J, with 19 bases between the two ends. In nucleotides, the CDR3 is TGCAGTGCGAGGGAGGGCAGGGTCGAGCAGCCCCAGCATTTT. It yields the protein CSAREGRVEQPQHF.